Sequencing of this TCR beta chain was carried out in a study of T cell responses to AZD1222 COVID-19 vaccine. Germline loops: CDR1 LGHNT, CDR2 FRNRAP. This CDR3 region has 14 residues. Here immunoSEQ multiplex PCR was the method, and the copy in TCRdb shows in-frame clones only, minus some. The repertoire consists of around 120,000 clones, with over 75% occurring once and the leading ten covering approximately 6.2%. The source material was peripheral blood, sampled on day 0 of AZD1222 vaccination. The rearrangement uses TRBV12-5 and TRBJ1-3; D might be TRBD1 (5 bases). This sequence originates from an adult in good health. The CDR3, as DNA: TGTGGAGTGGGGGGTAGCCTCCCTGGAAACACCATATATTTT. Protein: CGVGGSLPGNTIYF. Full variable domain (rest looked up from reference TRBV12-5 and TRBJ1-3): DARVTQTPRHKVTEMGQEVTMRCQPILGHNTVFWYRQTMMQGLELLAYFRNRAPLDDSGMPKDRFSAEMPDATLATLKIQPSEPRDSAVYFCGVGGSLPGNTIYFGEGSWLTVV.